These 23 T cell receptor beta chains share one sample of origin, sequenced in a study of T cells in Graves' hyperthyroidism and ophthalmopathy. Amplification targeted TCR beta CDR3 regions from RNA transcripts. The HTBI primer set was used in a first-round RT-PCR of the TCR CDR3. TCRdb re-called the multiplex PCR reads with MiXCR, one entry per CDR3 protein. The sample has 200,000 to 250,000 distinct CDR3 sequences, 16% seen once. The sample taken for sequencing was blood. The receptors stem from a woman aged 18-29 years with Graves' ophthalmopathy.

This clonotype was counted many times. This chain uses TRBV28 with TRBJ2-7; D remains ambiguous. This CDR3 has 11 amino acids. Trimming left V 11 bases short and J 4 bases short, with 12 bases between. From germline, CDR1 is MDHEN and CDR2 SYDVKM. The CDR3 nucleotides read TGTGCCTGGGGATGGAAATACGAGCAGTACTTC. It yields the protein CAWGWKYEQYF. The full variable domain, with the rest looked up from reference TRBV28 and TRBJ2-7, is DVKVTQSSRYLVKRTGEKVFLECVQDMDHENMFWYRQDPGLGLRLIYFSYDVKMKEKGDIPEGYSVSREKKERFSLILESASTNQTSMYLCAWGWKYEQYFGPGTRLTVT.

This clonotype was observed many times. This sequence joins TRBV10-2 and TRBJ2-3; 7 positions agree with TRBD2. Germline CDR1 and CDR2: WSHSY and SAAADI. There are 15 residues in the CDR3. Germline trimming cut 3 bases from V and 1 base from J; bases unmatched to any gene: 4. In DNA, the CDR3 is TGCGCCAGCAGTGATCGGACTAGGGGCACAGATACGCAGTATTTT. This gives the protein CASSDRTRGTDTQYF.

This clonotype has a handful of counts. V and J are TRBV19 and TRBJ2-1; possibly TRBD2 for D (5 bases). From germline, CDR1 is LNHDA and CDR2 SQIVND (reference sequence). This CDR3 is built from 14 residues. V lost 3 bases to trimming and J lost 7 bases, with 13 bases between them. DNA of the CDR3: TGTGCCAGTAGTATTGTTGGAGGTTGGAATGAGCAGTTCTTC. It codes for CASSIVGGWNEQFF.

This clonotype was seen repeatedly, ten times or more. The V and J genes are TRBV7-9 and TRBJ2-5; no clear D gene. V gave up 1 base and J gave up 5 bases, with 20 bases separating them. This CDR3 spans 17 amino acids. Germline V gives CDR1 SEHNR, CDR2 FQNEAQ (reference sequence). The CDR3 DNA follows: TGTGCCAGCAGCTTAGTCTTGTCGACTCACGATGCGGAGACCCAGTACTTC. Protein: CASSLVLSTHDAETQYF.

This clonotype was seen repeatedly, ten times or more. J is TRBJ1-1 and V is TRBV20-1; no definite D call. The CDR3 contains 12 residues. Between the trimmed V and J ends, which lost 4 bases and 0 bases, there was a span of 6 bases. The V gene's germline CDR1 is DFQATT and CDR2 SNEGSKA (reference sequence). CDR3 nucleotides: TGCAGTGCTAACCGGCTGAACACTGAAGCTTTCTTT. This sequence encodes CSANRLNTEAFF.

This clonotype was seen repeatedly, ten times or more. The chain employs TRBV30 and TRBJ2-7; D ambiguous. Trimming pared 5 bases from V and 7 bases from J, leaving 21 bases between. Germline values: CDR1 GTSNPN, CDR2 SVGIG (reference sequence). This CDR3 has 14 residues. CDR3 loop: CAWRRLENAFEQYF. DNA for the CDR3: TGTGCCTGGCGGAGACTCGAGAATGCGTTTGAGCAGTACTTC.

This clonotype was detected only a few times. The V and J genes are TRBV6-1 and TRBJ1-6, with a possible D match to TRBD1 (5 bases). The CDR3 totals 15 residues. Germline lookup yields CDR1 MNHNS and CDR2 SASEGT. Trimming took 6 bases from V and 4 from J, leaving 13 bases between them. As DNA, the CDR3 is TGTGCCAGCAGACCAGGGCTTTTATATAATTCACCCCTCCACTTT. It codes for CASRPGLLYNSPLHF.

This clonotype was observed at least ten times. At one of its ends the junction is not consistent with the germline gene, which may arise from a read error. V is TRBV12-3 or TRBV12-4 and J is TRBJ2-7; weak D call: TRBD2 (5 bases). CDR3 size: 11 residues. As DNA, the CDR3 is TGTGCCAGCAGTTTGGGAGTCGAGAAGTACTTC. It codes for CASSLGVEKYF.

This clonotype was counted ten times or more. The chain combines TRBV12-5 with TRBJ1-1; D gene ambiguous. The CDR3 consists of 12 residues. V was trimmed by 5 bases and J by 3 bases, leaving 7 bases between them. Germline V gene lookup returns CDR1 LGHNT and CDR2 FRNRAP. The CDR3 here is CASGPLHTEAFF. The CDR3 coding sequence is TGTGCTAGTGGTCCCTTACACACTGAAGCTTTCTTT.

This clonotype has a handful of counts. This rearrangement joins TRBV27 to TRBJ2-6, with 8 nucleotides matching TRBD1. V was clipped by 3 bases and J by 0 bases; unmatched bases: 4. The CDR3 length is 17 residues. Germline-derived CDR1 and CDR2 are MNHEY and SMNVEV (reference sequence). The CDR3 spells CASSLGTGRSGANVLTF. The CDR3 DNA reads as TGTGCCAGCAGTTTGGGGACAGGCCGCTCTGGGGCCAACGTCCTGACTTTC.

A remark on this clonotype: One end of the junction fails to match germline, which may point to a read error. The CDR3 sequence: CAGSWGQETQYF. The CDR3 DNA reads as TGTGCCGGCAGCTGGGGACAAGAGACCCAGTACTTC. This chain joins TRBV7-2 and TRBJ2-5; D is uncertain. The CDR3 has 12 residues. The germline V gene encodes CDR1 SGHTA and CDR2 FQGNSA.

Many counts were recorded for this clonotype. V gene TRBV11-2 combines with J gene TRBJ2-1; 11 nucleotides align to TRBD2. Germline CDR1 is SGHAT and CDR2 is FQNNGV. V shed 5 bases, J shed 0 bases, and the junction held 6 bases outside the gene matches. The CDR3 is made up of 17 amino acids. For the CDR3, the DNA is TGTGCCAGCAGCCATAGCGGGAGGGCTTCCTCCTACAATGAGCAGTTCTTC. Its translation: CASSHSGRASSYNEQFF.

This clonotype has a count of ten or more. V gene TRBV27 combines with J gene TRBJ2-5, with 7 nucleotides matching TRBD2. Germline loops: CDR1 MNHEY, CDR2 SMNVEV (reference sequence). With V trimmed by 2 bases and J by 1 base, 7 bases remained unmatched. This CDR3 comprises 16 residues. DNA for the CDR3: TGTGCCAGCAGTTTAAACGGGGGGTTGGTCCAAGAGACCCAGTACTTC. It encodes CASSLNGGLVQETQYF.

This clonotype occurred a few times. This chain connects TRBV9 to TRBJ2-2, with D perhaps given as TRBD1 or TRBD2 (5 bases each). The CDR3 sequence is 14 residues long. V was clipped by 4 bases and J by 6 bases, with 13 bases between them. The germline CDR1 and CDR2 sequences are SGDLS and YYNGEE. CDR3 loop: CASSLALGAGELFF. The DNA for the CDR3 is TGTGCCAGCAGCCTAGCCCTAGGGGCCGGGGAGCTGTTTTTT.

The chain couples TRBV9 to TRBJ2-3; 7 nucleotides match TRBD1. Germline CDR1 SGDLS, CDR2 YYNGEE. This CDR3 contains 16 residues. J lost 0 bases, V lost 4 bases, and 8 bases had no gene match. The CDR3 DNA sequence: TGTGCCAGCAGCCCCCGGACAGGCAAAAGCACAGATACGCAGTATTTT. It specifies CASSPRTGKSTDTQYF.

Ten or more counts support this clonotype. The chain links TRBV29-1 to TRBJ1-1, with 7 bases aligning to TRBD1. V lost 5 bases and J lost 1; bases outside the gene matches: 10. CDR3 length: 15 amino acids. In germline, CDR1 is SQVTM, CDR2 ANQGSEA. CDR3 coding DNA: TGCAGCGTTCGCGGCCCGAACAGGGGGAACACTGAAGCTTTCTTT. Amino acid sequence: CSVRGPNRGNTEAFF.

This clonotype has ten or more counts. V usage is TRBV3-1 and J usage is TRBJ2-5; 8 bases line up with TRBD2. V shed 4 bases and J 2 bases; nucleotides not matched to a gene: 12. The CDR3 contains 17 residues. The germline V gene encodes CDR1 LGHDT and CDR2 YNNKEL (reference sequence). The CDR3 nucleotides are TGTGCCAGCAGCCCCCGGGTAGCTAGCGGGTGGCAAGAGACCCAGTACTTC. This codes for CASSPRVASGWQETQYF.

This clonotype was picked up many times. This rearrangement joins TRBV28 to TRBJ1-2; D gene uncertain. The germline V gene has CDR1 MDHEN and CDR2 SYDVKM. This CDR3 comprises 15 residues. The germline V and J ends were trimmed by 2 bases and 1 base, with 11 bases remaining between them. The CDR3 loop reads CASSLTPEFNYGYTF. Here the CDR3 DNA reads TGTGCCAGCAGTTTAACTCCGGAATTTAACTATGGCTACACCTTC.

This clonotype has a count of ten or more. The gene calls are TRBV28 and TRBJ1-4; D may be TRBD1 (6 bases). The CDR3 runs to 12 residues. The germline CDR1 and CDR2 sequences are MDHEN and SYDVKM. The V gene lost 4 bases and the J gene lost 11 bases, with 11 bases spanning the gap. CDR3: CASSSWTDKLFF. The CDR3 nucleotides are TGTGCCAGCAGTTCCTGGACAGATAAACTGTTTTTT. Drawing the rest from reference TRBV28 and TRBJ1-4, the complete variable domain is DVKVTQSSRYLVKRTGEKVFLECVQDMDHENMFWYRQDPGLGLRLIYFSYDVKMKEKGDIPEGYSVSREKKERFSLILESASTNQTSMYLCASSSWTDKLFFGSGTQLSVL.

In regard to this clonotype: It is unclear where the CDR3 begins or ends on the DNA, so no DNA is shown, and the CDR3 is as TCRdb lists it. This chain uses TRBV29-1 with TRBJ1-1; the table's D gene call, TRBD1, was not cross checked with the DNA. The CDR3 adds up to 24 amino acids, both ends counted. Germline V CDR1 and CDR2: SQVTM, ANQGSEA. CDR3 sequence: CSVGRNGREQYFGPGQGVLAEAFF.

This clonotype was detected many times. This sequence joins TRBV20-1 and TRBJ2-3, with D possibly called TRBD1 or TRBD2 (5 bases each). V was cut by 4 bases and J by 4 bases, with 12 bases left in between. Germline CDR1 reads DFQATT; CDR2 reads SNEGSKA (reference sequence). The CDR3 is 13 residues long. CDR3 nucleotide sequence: TGCAGTGCTACCTGGGGGAGCGCAGATACGCAGTATTTT. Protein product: CSATWGSADTQYF.

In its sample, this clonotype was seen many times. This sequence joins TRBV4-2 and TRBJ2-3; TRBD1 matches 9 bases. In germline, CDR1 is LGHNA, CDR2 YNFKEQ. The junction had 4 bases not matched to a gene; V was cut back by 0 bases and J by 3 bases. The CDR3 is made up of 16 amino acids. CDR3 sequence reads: CASSQEDRGITDTQYF. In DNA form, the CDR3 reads TGTGCCAGCAGCCAAGAGGACAGGGGTATAACAGATACGCAGTATTTT.

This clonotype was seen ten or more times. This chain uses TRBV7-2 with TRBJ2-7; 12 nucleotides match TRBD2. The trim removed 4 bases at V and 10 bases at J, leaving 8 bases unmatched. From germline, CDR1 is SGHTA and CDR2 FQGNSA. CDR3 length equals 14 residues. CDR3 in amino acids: CASSSGLAGTSQYF. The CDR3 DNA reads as TGTGCCAGCAGCTCCGGACTAGCGGGGACGAGCCAGTACTTC.